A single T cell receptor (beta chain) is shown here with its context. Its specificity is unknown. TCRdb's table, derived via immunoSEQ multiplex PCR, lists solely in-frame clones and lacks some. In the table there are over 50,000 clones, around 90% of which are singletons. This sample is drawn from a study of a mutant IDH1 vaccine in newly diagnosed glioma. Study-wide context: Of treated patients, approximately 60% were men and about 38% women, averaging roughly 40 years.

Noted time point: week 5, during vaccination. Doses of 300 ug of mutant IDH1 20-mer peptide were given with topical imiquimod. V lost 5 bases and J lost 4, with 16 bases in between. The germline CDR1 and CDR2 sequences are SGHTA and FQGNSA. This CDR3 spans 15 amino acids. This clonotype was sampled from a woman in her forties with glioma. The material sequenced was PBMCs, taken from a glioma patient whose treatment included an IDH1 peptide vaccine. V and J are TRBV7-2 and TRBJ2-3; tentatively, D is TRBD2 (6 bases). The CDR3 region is CASSRDFHQADTQYF. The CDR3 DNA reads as TGTGCCAGCAGCAGGGACTTCCACCAGGCAGATACGCAGTATTTT.